These T cell receptor beta chains were read from a single sample in a study of T cell changes during pregnancy in multiple sclerosis. Generated by immunoSEQ multiplex PCR, the TCRdb table keeps only in-frame clones and is missing some. The table has over 20,000 clones, around 88% seen once. This sample comprised CD4+ T cells from peripheral blood mononuclear cells, obtained in the first trimester of pregnancy. The source of these receptors is a female donor in good health, enrolled as a control in a pregnancy study. Both conserved end residues are part of each CDR3. D genes are given only for firm matches. Some rows mark clone size as missing; the rest say once, few, many or name a class of expanded clone.

cdr3_length	clone_size	d_call	v_call	j_call	cdr3_aa	cdr3_nt
12	.	.	TRBV9	TRBJ2-2	CASEKRGGELFF	TGTGCCAGCGAGAAAAGGGGCGGGGAGCTGTTTTTT
16	.	TRBD1	TRBV6-5	TRBJ1-1	CASSYSTGQGNTEAFF	TGTGCCAGCAGTTACTCGACGGGACAGGGGAACACTGAAGCTTTCTTT
16	once	TRBD2	TRBV2	TRBJ2-1	CASSESSGSRGGEQFF	TGTGCCAGCAGTGAAAGTAGCGGGAGTCGAGGTGGCGAGCAGTTCTTC
14	.	.	TRBV7-2	TRBJ1-2	CASSYPPGGGGYTF	TGTGCCAGCAGCTACCCCCCGGGGGGGGGTGGCTACACCTTC
14	.	.	TRBV2	TRBJ2-4	CASREGSAKNIQYF	TGTGCCAGCAGGGAGGGATCGGCCAAAAACATTCAGTACTTC
15	.	.	TRBV5-4	TRBJ2-1	CASTMGGAAYNEQFF	TGTGCCAGCACCATGGGGGGGGCCGCCTACAATGAGCAGTTCTTC
15	.	TRBD1	TRBV4-1	TRBJ2-7	CASSSPGQGAYEQYF	TGCGCCAGCAGCTCTCCGGGACAGGGGGCCTACGAGCAGTACTTC
14	.	.	TRBV7-2	TRBJ1-2	CASSLALDKAGYTF	TGTGCCAGCAGCTTAGCCTTGGACAAGGCTGGCTACACCTTC
13	.	.	TRBV29-1	TRBJ1-4	CSVGGMTNEKLFF	TGCAGCGTTGGAGGGATGACTAATGAAAAACTGTTTTTT
17	.	TRBD2	TRBV7-2	TRBJ2-2	CASSPATAGLAPGELFF	TGTGCCAGCAGCCCAGCCACCGCTGGACTAGCGCCCGGGGAGCTGTTTTTT
14	.	.	TRBV30	TRBJ1-4	CAWSAVSTSEKLFF	TGTGCCTGGAGTGCCGTCAGTACGTCTGAAAAACTGTTTTTT
15	few	TRBD1	TRBV19	TRBJ2-7	CASSTMGQGLHEQYF	TGTGCCAGTAGTACAATGGGACAGGGGCTCCACGAGCAGTACTTC
12	.	.	TRBV7-9	TRBJ1-2	CASRPDSDGYTF	TGTGCCAGCAGACCGGACAGTGATGGCTACACCTTC
14	.	TRBD2	TRBV7-2	TRBJ2-7	CASSSTSGEYEQYF	TGTGCCAGCAGCTCGACTAGCGGGGAATACGAGCAGTACTTC
13	.	.	TRBV6-5	TRBJ1-2	CASSRDRTYGYTF	TGTGCCAGCAGTCGAGACAGGACCTATGGCTACACCTTC
17	.	TRBD1	TRBV7-9	TRBJ1-3	CASSPQGAARSGNTIYF	TGTGCCAGCAGCCCCCAGGGGGCAGCCCGCTCTGGAAACACCATATATTTT
17	.	.	TRBV11-1	TRBJ2-6	CASSLVGTATGANVLTF	TGTGCCAGCAGCTTAGTCGGGACTGCTACTGGGGCCAACGTCCTGACTTTC
15	.	.	TRBV7-7	TRBJ1-2	CASSPAAGPNYGYTF	TGTGCCAGCAGCCCTGCGGCAGGGCCCAACTATGGCTACACCTTC
19	.	TRBD2	TRBV15	TRBJ2-3	CATSRLAPGLAGGADTQYF	TGTGCCACCAGCAGACTGGCCCCGGGACTAGCGGGGGGCGCAGATACGCAGTATTTT
18	.	TRBD2	TRBV11-2	TRBJ2-3	CASSSGLAGGYSTDTQYF	TGTGCCAGCAGCTCAGGACTAGCGGGGGGGTATAGCACAGATACGCAGTATTTT
15	.	.	TRBV7-2	TRBJ2-3	CASSFRPGRTDTQYF	TGTGCCAGCAGCTTCCGGCCAGGGCGCACAGATACGCAGTATTTT
15	once	TRBD1	TRBV27	TRBJ1-1	CASSSPGQGRTEAFF	TGTGCCAGCAGTTCCCCCGGACAGGGGCGCACTGAAGCTTTCTTT
14	.	TRBD1	TRBV7-2	TRBJ1-2	CASSSTGGKGGYTF	TGTGCCAGCAGTTCCACAGGGGGCAAAGGGGGCTACACCTTC
13	.	.	TRBV13	TRBJ1-5	CASSLGTGQPQHF	TGTGCCAGCAGCTTAGGGACGGGTCAGCCCCAGCATTTT
12	few	TRBD1	TRBV6-6	TRBJ1-1	CASSPQGTEAFF	TGTGCCAGCAGCCCACAGGGGACTGAAGCTTTCTTT
14	.	.	TRBV7-3	TRBJ2-5	CASSPGGAVETQYF	TGTGCCAGCAGCCCGGGTGGGGCGGTGGAGACCCAGTACTTC
15	.	.	TRBV6-5	TRBJ1-6	CASSYGSPNNSPLHF	TGTGCCAGCAGTTACGGTAGCCCGAATAATTCACCCCTCCACTTT
16	.	TRBD1	TRBV6-1	TRBJ1-2	CASSAGTGGNYYGYTF	TGTGCCAGCAGTGCCGGGACAGGGGGTAACTACTATGGCTACACCTTC
15	few	TRBD1	TRBV10-3	TRBJ1-5	CAISEPDRGNQPQHF	TGTGCCATCAGTGAGCCGGACAGGGGCAATCAGCCCCAGCATTTT
13	.	.	TRBV10-3	TRBJ1-1	CAINTRLNTEAFF	TGTGCCATCAATACACGATTGAACACTGAAGCTTTCTTT
15	.	TRBD2	TRBV2	TRBJ2-5	CASKKRGIRSETQYF	TGTGCCAGCAAAAAGCGGGGGATCCGCTCTGAGACCCAGTACTTC